This T cell receptor (beta chain) emerged from a study of cytomegalovirus exposure and HLA in healthy donors. Study outcomes and limitations: It is likely that the observed cluster of highly shared sequence variants was a sequencing artifact.

PCR primers comprised 60 Vbeta and 13 Jbeta primers. Assay used: immunoSEQ multiplex PCR; TCRdb lists only in-frame clones, some missing. The data show about 96,000 clones, 79% seen once. There are 14 residues in the CDR3. The V end lost 2 bases, the J end lost 9 bases, and 11 bases lay between the germline ends. The germline CDR1 and CDR2 sequences are LNHNV and YYDKDF (reference sequence). To note about this clone: Its matching antigen is unknown.

V is TRBV15 and J is TRBJ1-6, with D possibly being TRBD1 (5 bases). The specimen was PBMCs. The sequence was collected from a man aged 25-45 years in good health and CMV-seronegative. The CDR3: CATSRPGLTSPLHF. In DNA form, the CDR3 reads TGTGCCACCAGCAGACCGGGACTAACTTCACCCCTCCACTTT. Full variable domain (remainder filled in from reference TRBV15 and TRBJ1-6): DAMVIQNPRYQVTQFGKPVTLSCSQTLNHNVMYWYQQKSSQAPKLLFHYYDKDFNNEADTPDNFQSRRPNTSFCFLDIRSPGLGDTAMYLCATSRPGLTSPLHFGNGTRLTVT.